These 26 T cell receptor beta chains share one sample of origin, sequenced in a study of T cells in Graves' hyperthyroidism and ophthalmopathy. Authors of the study amplified TCR beta CDR3 regions from RNA transcripts. First-round RT-PCR with HTBI primers amplified the TCR CDR3 region. TCRdb reprocessed the multiplex PCR reads via MiXCR and lists one record per CDR3 protein. The data contain hundreds of thousands of distinct CDR3 sequences, less than 25% of them seen just once; the ten biggest clones take up 30% to 40%. Sequencing used blood. The receptors derive from a young man with Graves' ophthalmopathy.

The chain uses TRBV20-1 and TRBJ2-2; D unclear. Trimming stripped 2 bases from V and 1 base from J, with 11 bases between. The germline CDR1 and CDR2 sequences are DFQATT and SNEGSKA (reference sequence). The CDR3 totals 15 residues. CDR3 loop: CSARKTDWNTGELFF. The CDR3 DNA is TGCAGTGCTAGAAAAACCGACTGGAACACCGGGGAGCTGTTTTTT.

This clonotype was seen a single time. This chain connects TRBV29-1 to TRBJ2-2; no reliable D call. CDR1 SQVTM and CDR2 ANQGSEA come from the germline V gene. V lost 5 bases to trimming and J lost 7 bases, with 14 bases between them. There are 13 residues in the CDR3. This chain's CDR3 is CSVLAAVGGELFF. Written as DNA, the CDR3 is TGCAGCGTTTTGGCGGCGGTGGGCGGGGAGCTGTTTTTT.

This clonotype was counted only a few times. This chain connects TRBV7-2 to TRBJ1-4, with D possibly matching TRBD1 (5 bases). This CDR3 has 17 amino acids. Germline V gene sequence: CDR1 SGHTA, CDR2 FQGNSA. V lost 2 bases to trimming and J lost 7 bases, with 20 bases between them. DNA of the CDR3: TGTGCCAGCAGCTTAAATGGAGGACCGGGGCGGGGTGAAAAACTGTTTTTT. Amino acid sequence: CASSLNGGPGRGEKLFF. Together with reference TRBV7-2 and TRBJ1-4, the CDR3 gives the full variable domain: GAGVSQSPSNKVTEKGKDVELRCDPISGHTALYWYRQSLGQGLEFLIYFQGNSAPDKSGLPSDRFSAERTGGSVSTLTIQRTQQEDSAVYLCASSLNGGPGRGEKLFFGSGTQLSVL.

CDR3 sequence reads: CATSASHTGELFF. The CDR3 nucleotides are TGTGCCACCAGTGCCTCACACACCGGGGAGCTGTTTTTT. The V and J genes are TRBV24-1 and TRBJ2-2; unclear D gene. The CDR3 consists of 13 residues. Trimming removed 5 bases from V and 3 bases from J, with 6 bases in between. From germline, CDR1 is KGHDR and CDR2 SFDVKD.

This clonotype was seen a handful of times. The CDR3 here is CASSRLGQNKAFF. The DNA for the CDR3 is TGTGCCAGCAGCCGTCTAGGACAGAACAAAGCTTTCTTT. The chain couples TRBV11-2 to TRBJ1-1; D might be TRBD1 (6 bases). Germline loops: CDR1 SGHAT, CDR2 FQNNGV. The germline V and J ends were trimmed by 5 bases and 9 bases, with 16 bases remaining between them. The CDR3 covers 13 residues.

V gene TRBV28 combines with J gene TRBJ1-1, with TRBD1 as a possible D gene (6 bases). V gave up 1 base and J gave up 1 base, with 10 bases separating them. CDR3 length equals 15 residues. Germline V CDR1 and CDR2: MDHEN, SYDVKM. The CDR3 reads CASSLSRQANTEAFF. Here the CDR3 DNA reads TGTGCCAGCAGTTTATCTAGACAGGCGAACACTGAAGCTTTCTTT.

The V and J genes are TRBV6-1 and TRBJ2-5; either TRBD1 or TRBD2 may fit D (5 bases each). The CDR3 totals 11 residues. V lost 6 bases to trimming and J lost 4 bases, with 6 bases between them. Looked up from germline, CDR1 is MNHNS and CDR2 is SASEGT. CDR3 coding DNA: TGTGCCAGCAGGGGGGTAGAGACCCAGTACTTC. The encoded protein is CASRGVETQYF.

The V call is TRBV15, the J call TRBJ2-5, with D possibly being TRBD2 (5 bases). Looked up from germline, CDR1 is LNHNV and CDR2 is YYDKDF (reference sequence). Deletions cut 1 base from V and 1 base from J, with 10 bases between. This CDR3 spans 15 amino acids. The CDR3: CATSRGGRPQETQYF. The CDR3 DNA is TGTGCCACCAGCAGAGGAGGGCGGCCCCAAGAGACCCAGTACTTC.

The chain is built from TRBV5-6 and TRBJ1-2; D uncertain. CDR3 size: 16 residues. Germline lookup yields CDR1 SGHDT and CDR2 YYEEEE. V was clipped by 1 base and J by 4 bases, with 17 bases between them. The CDR3 bases are TGTGCCAGCAGCTTGCCCCTTCCCCTCCGCGGCTATGGCTACACCTTC. Translation: CASSLPLPLRGYGYTF.

The V gene is TRBV7-3, the J gene TRBJ2-2; 8 bases align to TRBD1. Germline trimming cut 5 bases from V and 0 bases from J; bases unmatched to any gene: 5. The CDR3 totals 16 residues. Germline CDR1 is SGHTA and CDR2 is FQGTGA. This CDR3 reads CASSIPGGTNTGELFF. As DNA, the CDR3 is TGTGCCAGCAGCATACCAGGGGGCACGAACACCGGGGAGCTGTTTTTT.

This clonotype was counted a few times. The chain couples TRBV6-1 to TRBJ1-5; TRBD1 is a possible D gene (6 bases). Germline V lookup: CDR1 MNHNS, CDR2 SASEGT. Trimming cost V 10 bases and J 6 bases, with 16 bases left between them. The CDR3 has 13 amino acids. This chain's CDR3 is CATDWGAGQPQHF. As DNA, the CDR3 is TGTGCCACTGATTGGGGGGCCGGTCAGCCCCAGCATTTT.

The V gene is TRBV27, the J gene TRBJ1-1; D is possibly TRBD1 (6 bases). Trimming took off 2 bases at V and 5 bases at J, with 9 bases between the two ends. This CDR3 has 13 residues. Germline V gene sequence: CDR1 MNHEY, CDR2 SMNVEV (reference sequence). The CDR3 DNA sequence: TGTGCCAGCAGTTTAAGGGGACAAACTGAAGCTTTCTTT. Protein: CASSLRGQTEAFF.

The rearrangement links TRBV10-1 to TRBJ2-1, with D perhaps matching TRBD2 (5 bases). V lost 4 bases to trimming and J lost 7 bases, with 14 bases between them. In germline, CDR1 is WNHNN, CDR2 SYGVQD (reference sequence). The CDR3 totals 14 residues. The CDR3: CASSVGRTGNEQFF. The CDR3 coding sequence is TGCGCCAGCAGTGTGGGCCGTACGGGGAATGAGCAGTTCTTC.

This rearrangement joins TRBV6-1 to TRBJ2-5; D is perhaps TRBD2 (5 bases). This CDR3 spans 11 amino acids. The V end was cut by 8 bases, the J end by 8 bases, with 12 bases between. Germline-derived CDR1 and CDR2 are MNHNS and SASEGT. The CDR3 DNA is TGTGCCAGCCTCGACCGGGGAACCCAGTACTTC. Protein product: CASLDRGTQYF.

Ten or more counts support this clonotype. The CDR3 nucleotides are TGTGCCAGCAGCGAAAAGCGGTTGGCCCGCACAGATACGCAGTATTTT. Protein: CASSEKRLARTDTQYF. The chain has TRBV7-9 and TRBJ2-3; D is perhaps TRBD2 (5 bases). Trimming took off 5 bases at V and 1 base at J, with 16 bases between the two ends. CDR3 length equals 16 residues. Germline assignment: CDR1 SEHNR and CDR2 FQNEAQ (reference sequence).

The genes are TRBV10-3 and TRBJ1-5; 7 bases are a match to TRBD1. The CDR3 is made up of 15 amino acids. Per the germline V gene, CDR1 is ENHRY and CDR2 is SYGVKD. The ends lost 0 bases at V and 5 bases at J; junction bases unmatched: 4. In nucleotides, the CDR3 is TGTGCCATCAGTGAGTCCCACAGGGGCGATCAGCCCCAGCATTTT. It is translated as CAISESHRGDQPQHF.

This clonotype qualifies as large. This chain connects TRBV10-1 to TRBJ2-5; unclear D gene. The germline gives CDR1 WNHNN, CDR2 SYGVQD (reference sequence). V gave up 10 bases and J gave up 3 bases, with 21 bases separating them. This CDR3 comprises 15 residues. The CDR3 DNA is TGCGCCACCCTAGGAAGGCGGCCAAGGGAAGAGACCCAGTACTTC. Protein: CATLGRRPREETQYF.

The sample holds many counts of this clonotype. V gene TRBV7-3 combines with J gene TRBJ2-1; TRBD2 might be the D (6 bases). The CDR3 contains 16 residues. V lost 5 bases, J lost 1 base, and 15 bases lay in between. Per germline, CDR1 SGHTA and CDR2 FQGTGA. The CDR3: CASSESGTGSYNEQFF. In DNA, the CDR3 is TGTGCCAGCAGCGAATCCGGGACTGGGTCCTACAATGAGCAGTTCTTC.

This clonotype was counted a few times. The chain has TRBV14 and TRBJ1-2; D is ambiguous. This CDR3 has 14 residues. Germline-derived CDR1 and CDR2 are SGHDN and FVKESK. V was cut by 4 bases and J by 6 bases, with 15 bases left in between. CDR3 in DNA: TGTGCCAGCAGCCTCCGGGCCAGGCTGGATGGCTACACCTTC. Encoded protein: CASSLRARLDGYTF.

The V call is TRBV5-5, the J call TRBJ2-5; D ambiguous. CDR1 is SGHKS, CDR2 YYEKEE, per germline (reference sequence). The CDR3 is made up of 14 amino acids. V was cut by 0 bases and J by 1 base, with 7 bases left in between. The CDR3 loop reads CASSLVTFQETQYF. The CDR3 region has the DNA TGTGCCAGCAGCTTGGTGACATTCCAAGAGACCCAGTACTTC. The full variable domain, in which reference TRBV5-5 and TRBJ2-5 provide the parts outside the CDR3, is DAGVTQSPTHLIKTRGQQVTLRCSPISGHKSVSWYQQVLGQGPQFIFQYYEKEERGRGNFPDRFSARQFPNYSSELNVNALLLGDSALYLCASSLVTFQETQYFGPGTRLLVL.

The chain links TRBV5-5 to TRBJ2-3; weak D call: TRBD1 (6 bases). The ends were cut back, 0 bases at V and 5 bases at J, with 13 bases in the middle. The CDR3 has 15 residues. CDR1 and CDR2 (germline): SGHKS, YYEKEE (reference sequence). Here the CDR3 reads CASSLEGHELDTQYF. The DNA for the CDR3 is TGTGCCAGCAGCTTGGAGGGACACGAATTAGATACGCAGTATTTT.

V is TRBV20-1 and J is TRBJ2-7; 8 nucleotides line up with TRBD2. The germline V gene encodes CDR1 DFQATT and CDR2 SNEGSKA (reference sequence). Trimming took 4 bases from V and 6 from J; bases not matched to a gene: 5. This CDR3 spans 12 amino acids. The CDR3 sequence is CSATSGSFEQYF. CDR3 coding DNA: TGCAGTGCTACGAGCGGGAGTTTCGAGCAGTACTTC.

This clonotype was seen ten or more times. This rearrangement joins TRBV6-1 to TRBJ2-7; 16 nucleotides line up with TRBD2. CDR1 and CDR2 from the germline V gene are MNHNS and SASEGT. CDR3 length: 15 residues. V dropped 4 bases and J dropped 5; count of bases not matched to a gene: 2. The CDR3 DNA is TGTGCCAGCAGTGGCGGGACTAGCGGGAGGGACGAGCAGTACTTC. It yields the protein CASSGGTSGRDEQYF.

The genes are TRBV6-1 and TRBJ2-7; TRBD1 might be the D (6 bases). The CDR3 runs 15 residues. Trimming stripped 7 bases from V and 1 base from J, with 17 bases between. Germline loops: CDR1 MNHNS, CDR2 SASEGT. CDR3 sequence (DNA): TGTGCCAGCACCAAGTCGTTCGGGACATCCTACGAGCAGTACTTC. Protein sequence: CASTKSFGTSYEQYF.

This clonotype was found many times. The chain's CDR3 is CASTLDPAQRYTF. The CDR3, as DNA: TGTGCCAGCACCCTCGACCCCGCGCAGCGCTACACCTTC. This rearrangement joins TRBV2 to TRBJ1-2; D ambiguous. Looked up from germline, CDR1 is SNHLY and CDR2 is FYNNEI. Trimming stripped 7 bases from V and 9 bases from J, with 18 bases between. The CDR3 contains 13 residues.

Ten or more counts support this clonotype. The chain uses TRBV2 and TRBJ1-5, with TRBD1 matching over 8 bases. The V gene's germline CDR1 is SNHLY and CDR2 FYNNEI. The CDR3 has 16 amino acids. The ends lost 5 bases at V and 2 bases at J; junction bases unmatched: 8. The chain's CDR3 is CASSLHRGVGNQPQHF. DNA of the CDR3: TGTGCCAGCAGTCTACACAGGGGGGTGGGCAATCAGCCCCAGCATTTT. The variable domain in full, with the rest retrieved from reference TRBV2 and TRBJ1-5, is EPEVTQTPSHQVTQMGQEVILRCVPISNHLYFYWYRQILGQKVEFLVSFYNNEISEKSEIFDDQFSVERPDGSNFTLKIRSTKLEDSAMYFCASSLHRGVGNQPQHFGDGTRLSIL.